Sequencing of this TCR beta chain was carried out in a study of blood T cell repertoires in COVID-19. There are 13 residues in the CDR3. V was shortened by 7 bases and J by 4 bases, with 11 bases between the two germline ends. Germline CDR1 is MNHEY and CDR2 is SMNVEV (reference sequence). Clones were read by immunoSEQ multiplex PCR, and TCRdb kept only the in-frame ones, dropping some. The data contain approximately 150,000 clones, more than 75% of them singletons. Specimen: peripheral blood. The V call is TRBV27, the J call TRBJ1-5; D possibly corresponds to TRBD1 (5 bases). This TCR was sampled from a woman aged 50 to 60 with COVID-19, enrolled during active disease. The CDR3 DNA is TGTGCCAGCACCACGGGGGGTAATCAGCCCCAGCATTTT. Translation: CASTTGGNQPQHF.